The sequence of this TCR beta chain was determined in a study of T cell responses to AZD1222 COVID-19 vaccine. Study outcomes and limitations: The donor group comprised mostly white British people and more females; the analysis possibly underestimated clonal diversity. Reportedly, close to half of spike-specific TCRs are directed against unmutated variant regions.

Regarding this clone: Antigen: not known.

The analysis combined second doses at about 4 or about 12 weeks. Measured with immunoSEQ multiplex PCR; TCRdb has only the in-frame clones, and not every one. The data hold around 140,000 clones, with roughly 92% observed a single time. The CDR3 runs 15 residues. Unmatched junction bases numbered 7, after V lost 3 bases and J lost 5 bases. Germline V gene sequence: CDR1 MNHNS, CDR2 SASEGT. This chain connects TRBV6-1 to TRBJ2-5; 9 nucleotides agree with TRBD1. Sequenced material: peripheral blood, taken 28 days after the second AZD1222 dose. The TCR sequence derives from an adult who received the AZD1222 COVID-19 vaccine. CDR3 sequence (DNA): TGTGCCAGCAGTGATCCGGGACAGGGAAGGGAGACCCAGTACTTC. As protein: CASSDPGQGRETQYF.